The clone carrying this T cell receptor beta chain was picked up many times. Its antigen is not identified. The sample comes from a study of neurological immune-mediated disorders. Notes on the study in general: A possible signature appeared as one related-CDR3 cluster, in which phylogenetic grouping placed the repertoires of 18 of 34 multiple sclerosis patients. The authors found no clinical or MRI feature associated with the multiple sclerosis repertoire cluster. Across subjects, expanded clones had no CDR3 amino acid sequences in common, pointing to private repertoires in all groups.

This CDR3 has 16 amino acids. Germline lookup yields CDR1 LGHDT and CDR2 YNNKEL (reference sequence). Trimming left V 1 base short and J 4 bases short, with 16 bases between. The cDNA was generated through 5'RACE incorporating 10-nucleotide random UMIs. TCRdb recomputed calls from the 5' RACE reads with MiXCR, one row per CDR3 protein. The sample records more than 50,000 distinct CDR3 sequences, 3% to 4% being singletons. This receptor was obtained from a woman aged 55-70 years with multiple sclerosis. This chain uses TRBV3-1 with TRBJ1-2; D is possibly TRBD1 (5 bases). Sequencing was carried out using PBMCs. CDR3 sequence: CASSQVNGAPFYGYTF. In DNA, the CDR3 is TGTGCCAGCAGCCAAGTAAATGGGGCACCCTTCTATGGCTACACCTTC. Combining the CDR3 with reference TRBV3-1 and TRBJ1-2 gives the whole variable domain DTAVSQTPKYLVTQMGNDKSIKCEQNLGHDTMYWYKQDSKKFLKIMFSYNNKELIINETVPNRFSPKSPDKAHLNLHINSLELGDSAVYFCASSQVNGAPFYGYTFGSGTRLTVV.